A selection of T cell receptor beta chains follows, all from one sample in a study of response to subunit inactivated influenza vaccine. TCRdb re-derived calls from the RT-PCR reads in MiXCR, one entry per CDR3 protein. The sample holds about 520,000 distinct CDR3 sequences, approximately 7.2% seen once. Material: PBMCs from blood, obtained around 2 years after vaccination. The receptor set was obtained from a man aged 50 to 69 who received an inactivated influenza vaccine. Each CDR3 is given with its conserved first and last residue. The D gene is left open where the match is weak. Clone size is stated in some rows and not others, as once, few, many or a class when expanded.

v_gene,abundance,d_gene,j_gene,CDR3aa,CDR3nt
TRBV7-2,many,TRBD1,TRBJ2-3,CASSPSGTGRTDTQYF,TGTGCCAGCAGCCCTTCCGGGACAGGGAGAACAGATACGCAGTATTTT
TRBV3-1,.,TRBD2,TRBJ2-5,CASSLRGTSGFQETQYF,TGTGCCAGCAGCCTTCGGGGGACTAGCGGGTTCCAAGAGACCCAGTACTTC
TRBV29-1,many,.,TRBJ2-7,CSVRLLGSPGEQYF,TGCAGCGTTAGGCTCCTCGGGTCCCCGGGCGAGCAGTACTTC
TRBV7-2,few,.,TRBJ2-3,CASSVSPGSTDTQYF,TGTGCCAGCAGCGTCTCCCCGGGGAGCACAGATACGCAGTATTTT
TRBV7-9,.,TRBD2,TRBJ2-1,CASSLALASEQFF,TGTGCCAGCAGCTTAGCACTAGCGAGTGAGCAGTTCTTC
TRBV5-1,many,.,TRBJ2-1,CASSLQGVLDEQFF,TGCGCCAGCAGCTTACAGGGCGTGTTGGATGAGCAGTTCTTC
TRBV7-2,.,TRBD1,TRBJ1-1,CASSLDRGGAFF,TGTGCCAGCAGCTTAGACAGGGGTGGAGCTTTCTTT
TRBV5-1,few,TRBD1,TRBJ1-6,CASSIDRQGAGSPLHF,TGCGCCAGCAGCATCGATCGACAGGGAGCGGGATCACCCCTCCACTTT
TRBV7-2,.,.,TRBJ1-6,CASSLNVSPLHF,TGTGCCAGCAGCCTGAACGTCTCACCCCTCCACTTT
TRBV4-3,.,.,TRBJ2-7,CASSQDRGLGEQYF,TGCGCCAGCAGCCAAGATCGAGGGCTAGGCGAGCAGTACTTC
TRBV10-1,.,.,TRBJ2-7,CASSVFRDISYEQYF,TGCGCCAGCAGTGTTTTCCGGGACATTTCATACGAGCAGTACTTC
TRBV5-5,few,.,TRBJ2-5,CASSLAWRETQYF,TGTGCCAGCAGCTTGGCCTGGAGGGAGACCCAGTACTTC
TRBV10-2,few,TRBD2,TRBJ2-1,CASSRLAGGNARYNEQFF,TGCGCCAGCAGCCGACTAGCGGGGGGCAACGCACGCTACAATGAGCAGTTCTTC
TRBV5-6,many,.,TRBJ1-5,CASSFQEFSNQPQHF,TGTGCCAGCAGCTTCCAAGAATTTAGCAATCAGCCCCAGCATTTT
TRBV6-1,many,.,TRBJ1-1,CASRSPHGGGRTEAFF,TGTGCCAGCAGGTCACCCCATGGTGGGGGGAGGACTGAAGCTTTCTTT
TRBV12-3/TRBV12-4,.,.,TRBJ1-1,CASRREAEAFF,TGTGCCAGCAGACGGGAGGCTGAAGCTTTCTTT
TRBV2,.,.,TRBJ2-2,CASRTVGAGELFF,TGTGCCAGCCGTACGGTGGGAGCCGGGGAGCTGTTTTTT
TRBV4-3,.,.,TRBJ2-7,CASSQEIRDYYEQYF,TGCGCCAGCAGCCAAGAAATAAGAGACTACTACGAGCAGTACTTC
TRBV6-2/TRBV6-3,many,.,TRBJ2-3,CASRTPGRDTQYF,TGTGCCAGCCGGACTCCTGGTCGAGATACGCAGTATTTT
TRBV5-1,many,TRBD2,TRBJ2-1,CASSRTGTSGYNEQFF,TGCGCCAGCAGCCGAACCGGGACTAGCGGATACAATGAGCAGTTCTTC
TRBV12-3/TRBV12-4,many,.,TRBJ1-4,CASSLRDGATNEKLFF,TGTGCCAGCAGTCTCCGGGACGGAGCAACTAATGAAAAACTGTTTTTT
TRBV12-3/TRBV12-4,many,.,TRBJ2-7,CASSARGEQYF,TGTGCCAGCAGTGCCAGGGGCGAGCAGTACTTC
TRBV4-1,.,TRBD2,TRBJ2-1,CASSRTWGAGGEQFF,TGCGCCAGCAGCCGTACATGGGGAGCGGGAGGTGAGCAGTTCTTC
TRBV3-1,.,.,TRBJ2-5,CASTDRSWKTQYF,TGTGCCAGCACCGACAGATCATGGAAGACCCAGTACTTC
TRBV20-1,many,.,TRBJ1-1,CSASLDSDTEAFF,TGCAGTGCTTCACTGGACAGCGATACTGAAGCTTTCTTT
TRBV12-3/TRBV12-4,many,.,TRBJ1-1,CASSLTVEGSEAFF,TGTGCCAGCAGTTTGACGGTTGAAGGGAGTGAAGCTTTCTTT
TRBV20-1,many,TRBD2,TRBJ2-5,CSATKTSGYQETQYF,TGCAGTGCTACCAAGACTAGCGGGTACCAAGAGACCCAGTACTTC
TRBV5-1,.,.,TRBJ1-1,CASNPGAENTEAFF,TGCGCCAGCAACCCTGGGGCGGAGAACACTGAAGCTTTCTTT
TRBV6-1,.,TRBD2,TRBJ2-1,CASSTRLAGSYNEQFF,TGTGCTAGCAGTACAAGACTAGCGGGGAGTTACAATGAGCAGTTCTTC
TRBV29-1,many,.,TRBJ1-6,CSVGGSSYNSPLHF,TGCAGCGTTGGCGGGAGCTCCTATAATTCACCCCTCCACTTT
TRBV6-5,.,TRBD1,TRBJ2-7,CASSYDLGTVGYEQYF,TGTGCCAGCAGTTACGATCTCGGGACAGTGGGCTACGAGCAGTACTTC
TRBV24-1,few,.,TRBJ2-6,CATSSRGSGANVLTF,TGTGCCACCAGTTCTCGGGGGTCTGGGGCCAACGTCCTGACTTTC
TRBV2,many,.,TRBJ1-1,CASSERRGGTEAFF,TGTGCCAGCAGTGAAAGGAGAGGGGGCACTGAAGCTTTCTTT
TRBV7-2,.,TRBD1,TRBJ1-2,CASSEDRFGYTF,TGTGCCAGCAGCGAGGACAGGTTTGGCTACACCTTC
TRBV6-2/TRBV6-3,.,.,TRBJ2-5,CASSPNSMETQYF,TGTGCCAGCAGTCCCAATAGCATGGAGACCCAGTACTTC
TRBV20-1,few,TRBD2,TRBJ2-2,CSARDGDYNTGELFF,TGCAGTGCTAGAGATGGGGACTACAACACCGGGGAGCTGTTTTTT
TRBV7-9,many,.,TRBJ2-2,CASSRGPVLSGELFF,TGTGCCAGCAGCCGAGGACCCGTACTATCCGGGGAGCTGTTTTTT
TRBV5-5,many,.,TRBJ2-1,CASSRQGGDYNEQFF,TGTGCCAGCAGCAGGCAAGGGGGGGACTACAATGAGCAGTTCTTC
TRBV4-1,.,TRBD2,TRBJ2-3,CASSRGTSAGTDTQYF,TGCGCCAGCAGCCGCGGGACTAGCGCAGGCACAGATACGCAGTATTTT
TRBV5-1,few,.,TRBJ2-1,CASSPGGNYNEQFF,TGCGCCAGCAGCCCGGGGGGCAACTACAATGAGCAGTTCTTC
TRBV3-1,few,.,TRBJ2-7,CASSQDRLAFYEQYF,TGTGCCAGCAGCCAAGACCGGCTAGCTTTCTACGAGCAGTACTTC
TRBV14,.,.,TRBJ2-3,CASSHLGRSTDTQYF,TGTGCCAGCAGCCATTTGGGACGAAGCACAGATACGCAGTATTTT
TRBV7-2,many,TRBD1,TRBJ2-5,CASSLRQGTGTQYF,TGTGCCAGCAGTTTAAGACAGGGTACTGGGACCCAGTACTTC
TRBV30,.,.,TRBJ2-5,CAWSLSDGGTQYF,TGTGCCTGGAGTCTCTCGGATGGGGGGACCCAGTACTTC
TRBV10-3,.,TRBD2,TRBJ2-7,CATASGSLYEQYF,TGTGCCACCGCTAGCGGGAGTCTGTACGAGCAGTACTTC
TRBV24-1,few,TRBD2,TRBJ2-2,CATSDLTSGSGNTGELFF,TGTGCCACCAGTGATTTGACTAGCGGGAGCGGGAACACCGGGGAGCTGTTTTTT
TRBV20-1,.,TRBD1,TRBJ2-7,CSAATGTGSNEQYF,TGCAGTGCCGCTACCGGGACAGGGTCTAACGAGCAGTACTTC
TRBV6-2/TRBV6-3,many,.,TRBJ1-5,CASYGLGRGGNQPQHF,TGTGCCAGCTACGGGTTGGGCAGGGGAGGCAATCAGCCCCAGCATTTT
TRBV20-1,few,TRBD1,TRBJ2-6,CSANAGGSGANVLTF,TGCAGTGCTAACGCAGGGGGCTCTGGGGCCAACGTCCTGACTTTC
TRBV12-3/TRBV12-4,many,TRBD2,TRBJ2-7,CASSLGLAVYF,TGTGCCAGCAGTCTAGGACTAGCGGTGTACTTC
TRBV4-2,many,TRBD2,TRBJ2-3,CASSQGTSGRLDTQYF,TGTGCCAGCAGCCAAGGGACTAGCGGGAGACTAGATACGCAGTATTTT
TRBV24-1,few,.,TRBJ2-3,CATSDRDTQYF,TGTGCCACCAGTGACAGAGATACGCAGTATTTT
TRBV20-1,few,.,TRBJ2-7,CSARLVSEQYF,TGCAGTGCCAGACTAGTCTCCGAGCAGTACTTC
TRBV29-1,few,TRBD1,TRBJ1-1,CSVGQGVTTEAFF,TGCAGCGTTGGACAGGGTGTAACCACTGAAGCTTTCTTT
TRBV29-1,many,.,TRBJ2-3,CSVLAGWGFSSDTQYF,TGCAGCGTTCTGGCGGGCTGGGGGTTCTCGTCAGATACGCAGTATTTT
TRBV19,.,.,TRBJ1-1,CASSPSTYLNTEAFF,TGTGCCAGTAGTCCATCGACATACTTGAACACTGAAGCTTTCTTT
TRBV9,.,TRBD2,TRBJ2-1,CASCGGRSSYNEQFF,TGTGCCAGCTGCGGGGGGAGGAGCTCCTACAATGAGCAGTTCTTC
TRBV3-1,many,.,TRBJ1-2,CASSRDAYGYTF,TGTGCCAGCAGCCGGGACGCCTATGGCTACACCTTC
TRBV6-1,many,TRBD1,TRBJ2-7,CASTGQGRMSYEQYF,TGTGCCAGCACGGGACAGGGACGGATGTCCTACGAGCAGTACTTC
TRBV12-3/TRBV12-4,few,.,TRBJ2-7,CASRSLHEQYF,TGTGCCAGCAGGTCCCTCCACGAGCAGTACTTC